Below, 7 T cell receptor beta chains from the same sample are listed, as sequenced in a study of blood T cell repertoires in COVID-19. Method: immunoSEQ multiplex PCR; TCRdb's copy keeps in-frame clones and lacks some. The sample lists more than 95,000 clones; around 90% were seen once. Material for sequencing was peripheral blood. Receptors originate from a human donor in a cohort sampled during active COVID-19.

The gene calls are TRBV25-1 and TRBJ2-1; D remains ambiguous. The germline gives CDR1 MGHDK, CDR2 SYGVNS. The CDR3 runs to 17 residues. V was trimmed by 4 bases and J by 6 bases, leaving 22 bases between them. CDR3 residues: CASSVFSLSPVLNEQFF. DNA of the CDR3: TGTGCCAGCAGTGTTTTCTCACTCTCCCCGGTACTCAATGAGCAGTTCTTC.

The CDR3 sequence is CASSQEATPDRLSGYTF. CDR3 nucleotide sequence: TGTGCCAGCAGCCAAGAGGCCACCCCGGACAGGTTGAGTGGCTACACCTTC. The chain recombines TRBV4-2 with TRBJ1-2, with TRBD1 matching 7 bases. V shed 0 bases and J 7 bases; nucleotides not matched to a gene: 14. Per the germline V gene, CDR1 is LGHNA and CDR2 is YNFKEQ. This CDR3 region has 17 residues.

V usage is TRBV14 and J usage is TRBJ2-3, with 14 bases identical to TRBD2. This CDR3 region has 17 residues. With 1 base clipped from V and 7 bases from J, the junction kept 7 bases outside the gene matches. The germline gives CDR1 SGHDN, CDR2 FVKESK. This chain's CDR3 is CASSQVRTSGGPNTQYF. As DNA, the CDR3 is TGTGCCAGCAGCCAAGTTCGGACTAGCGGGGGGCCCAATACGCAGTATTTT. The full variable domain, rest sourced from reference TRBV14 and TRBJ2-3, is EAGVTQFPSHSVIEKGQTVTLRCDPISGHDNLYWYRRVMGKEIKFLLHFVKESKQDESGMPNNRFLAERTGGTYSTLKVQPAELEDSGVYFCASSQVRTSGGPNTQYFGPGTRLTVL.

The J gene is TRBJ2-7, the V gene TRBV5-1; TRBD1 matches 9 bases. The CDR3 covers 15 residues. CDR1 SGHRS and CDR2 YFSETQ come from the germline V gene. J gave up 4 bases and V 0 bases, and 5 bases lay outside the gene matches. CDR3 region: CASSLDGTGKYEQYF. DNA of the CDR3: TGCGCCAGCAGCTTGGACGGGACAGGGAAATACGAGCAGTACTTC.

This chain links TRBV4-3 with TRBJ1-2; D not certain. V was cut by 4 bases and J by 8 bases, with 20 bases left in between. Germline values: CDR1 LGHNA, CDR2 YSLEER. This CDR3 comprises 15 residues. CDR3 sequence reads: CASSPSRASSGGYTF. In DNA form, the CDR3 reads TGCGCCAGCAGCCCGTCGAGGGCCTCCTCTGGCGGCTACACCTTC.

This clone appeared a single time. In DNA, the CDR3 is TGTGCCACCAGTGATTTCGCACTAAACTATGGCTACACCTTC. It translates to CATSDFALNYGYTF. The rearrangement uses TRBV24-1 and TRBJ1-2; D not certain. Looked up from germline, CDR1 is KGHDR and CDR2 is SFDVKD. V lost 1 base and J lost 2, with 7 bases in between. The CDR3 sequence is 14 residues long.

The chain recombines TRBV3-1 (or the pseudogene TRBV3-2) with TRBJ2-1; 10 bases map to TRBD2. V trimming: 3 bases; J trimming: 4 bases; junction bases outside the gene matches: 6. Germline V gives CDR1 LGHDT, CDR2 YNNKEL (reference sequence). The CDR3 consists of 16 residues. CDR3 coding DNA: TGTGCCAGCAGCCAGAGCGGGGGGGCGCAATACAATGAGCAGTTCTTC. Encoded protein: CASSQSGGAQYNEQFF.